This record concerns one T cell receptor beta chain sequence. The sample belongs to a study of blood T cell repertoires in COVID-19. Background on the study: T cells, B-cell-depleted T cells, or PBMCs supplied cDNA or gDNA.

Per the original data handling: Researchers report that nucleated cell counts were estimated from reference gene primer amplification. TCRdb's table, derived via immunoSEQ multiplex PCR, lists solely in-frame clones and lacks some. That table is the source of V, J and clone size, and D and trimming were worked out from the DNA. Seen here are fewer than 200,000 clones, approximately 79% observed once, and the top ten hold around 2.9%. The sequence was obtained from a woman aged 80 or over with acute or convalescent COVID-19. Sequencing was performed on peripheral blood.

CDR3: CASSLGGPYEQYF. In DNA form, the CDR3 reads TGTGCCAGCAGCTTAGGGGGCCCCTACGAGCAGTACTTC. This chain connects TRBV13 to TRBJ2-7; no reliable D call. The CDR3 runs to 13 residues. The germline V gene encodes CDR1 PRHDT and CDR2 FYEKMQ (reference sequence). The V gene lost 0 bases and the J gene lost 2 bases, with 5 bases spanning the gap.